This T cell receptor beta chain derives from a study of shared clonotypes between healthy human individuals. General study findings and limits: Incomplete sequencing of sorted subsets was indicated by rarefaction despite large depth.

This clone was counted many times. Its antigen is undetermined. V shed 0 bases, J shed 1 base, and the junction held 2 bases outside the gene matches. The V gene's germline CDR1 is SGHVS and CDR2 FQNEAQ. This CDR3 comprises 19 residues. TCRdb's table, derived via immunoSEQ multiplex PCR, lists solely in-frame clones and lacks some. The sample lists hundreds of thousands of clones, 80% to 90% seen once, with roughly 16% in the top ten. The material sequenced was memory CD8+ T cells sorted from blood. Subset here: CD45RO+ cells pooled with CCR7-negative TemRA cells. The chain couples TRBV7-8 to TRBJ2-2; 16 nucleotides agree with TRBD2. The TCR sequence derives from a man between 18 and 35 years old in good health. The chain's CDR3 is CASSLAGLAGGRNTGELFF. As DNA, the CDR3 is TGTGCCAGCAGCTTAGCGGGACTAGCGGGAGGGCGGAACACCGGGGAGCTGTTTTTT.